Shown below are 15 T cell receptor beta chains from a single sample sequenced in a study of T cells after posttransplantation cyclophosphamide. Only in-frame clones appear in the TCRdb table, and some are missing; sequencing was by immunoSEQ multiplex PCR. Of about 50,000 clones in the sample, approximately 94% are singletons; the top ten hold around 2.8%. Sample: PBMCs. The source is a woman under 40 in good health and a related stem cell transplant donor.

CDR3 DNA: TGTGCCAGCACCATCGGGGGTAAACACACTGAAGCTTTCTTT. The encoded protein is CASTIGGKHTEAFF. The rearrangement joins TRBV7-2 to TRBJ1-1, with D possibly being TRBD1 (5 bases). The CDR3 consists of 14 residues. Trimming stripped 7 bases from V and 3 bases from J, with 15 bases between. CDR1 SGHTA and CDR2 FQGNSA come from the germline V gene.

This clone was recorded a few times. V usage is TRBV29-1 and J usage is TRBJ1-4; D not resolved. CDR1 and CDR2 from the germline V gene are SQVTM and ANQGSEA. V shed 4 bases and J shed 1 base, with 13 bases lying between them. The CDR3 has 15 amino acids. The CDR3 sequence: CSVGSDYLTNEKLFF. DNA of the CDR3: TGCAGCGTTGGGTCAGACTATTTAACTAATGAAAAACTGTTTTTT.

The chain is built from TRBV28 and TRBJ1-6; possible D gene TRBD1, 5 bases. CDR3 length: 17 residues. V lost 2 bases and J lost 7, with 18 bases in between. In germline, CDR1 is MDHEN, CDR2 SYDVKM. The chain's CDR3 is CASSLRAGLGMNSPLHF. The DNA for the CDR3 is TGTGCCAGCAGTTTAAGGGCAGGGCTTGGGATGAATTCACCCCTCCACTTT.

This chain joins TRBV7-6 and TRBJ2-1; 7 bases line up with TRBD2. This CDR3 region has 16 residues. The J segment lost 2 bases and the V segment lost 5 bases, leaving 9 bases of the junction unmatched. Germline V lookup: CDR1 SGHVS, CDR2 FNYEAQ. CDR3 DNA: TGTGCCAGCAGCCCCCTCAAGGGGAGGGCCTACAATGAGCAGTTCTTC. It yields the protein CASSPLKGRAYNEQFF.

The genes are TRBV6-5 and TRBJ1-6; the match to TRBD1 covers 8 bases. This CDR3 contains 15 residues. CDR1 is MNHEY, CDR2 SVGAGI, per germline. With 4 bases clipped from V and 12 bases from J, the junction kept 11 bases outside the gene matches. CDR3 bases: TGTGCCAGCAGTTCCGCTTATGGACAGGGCCAACCCCTCCACTTT. This encodes CASSSAYGQGQPLHF.

V is TRBV7-9 and J is TRBJ1-2; 7 positions agree with TRBD1. V lost 3 bases, J lost 1 base, and 2 bases stayed unmatched. The CDR3 length is 14 residues. The V gene's germline CDR1 is SEHNR and CDR2 FQNEAQ (reference sequence). DNA for the CDR3: TGTGCCAGCAGCTTGCAGGGGGGTAACTATGGCTACACCTTC. Encoded protein: CASSLQGGNYGYTF. Complete variable domain (other parts from reference TRBV7-9 and TRBJ1-2): DTGVSQNPRHKITKRGQNVTFRCDPISEHNRLYWYRQTLGQGPEFLTYFQNEAQLEKSRLLSDRFSAERPKGSFSTLEIQRTEQGDSAMYLCASSLQGGNYGYTFGSGTRLTVV.

V is TRBV4-3 and J is TRBJ1-5; 9 nucleotides line up with TRBD1. The CDR3 runs 16 residues. Per germline, CDR1 LGHNA and CDR2 YSLEER. After removal of 3 bases from V and 0 bases from J, the junction contained 3 bases not matched to a gene. The CDR3 DNA is TGCGCCAGCAGCCAGGACAGGGGAAATAGCAATCAGCCCCAGCATTTT. Translation: CASSQDRGNSNQPQHF.

J is TRBJ1-4 and V is TRBV18, with TRBD1 matching over 9 bases. The germline V gene has CDR1 KGHSH and CDR2 LQKENI. This CDR3 contains 16 residues. The ends lost 3 bases at V and 0 bases at J; junction bases unmatched: 2. CDR3 bases: TGTGCCAGCTCACCGAGGACAGGGGCAACTAATGAAAAACTGTTTTTT. Amino acid sequence: CASSPRTGATNEKLFF.

V and J are TRBV4-1 and TRBJ2-1, with D possibly matching TRBD2 (5 bases). The CDR3 is 15 residues long. The ends were cut back, 1 base at V and 6 bases at J, with 13 bases in the middle. Germline V CDR1 and CDR2: MGHRA, YSYEKL. CDR3 sequence reads: CASSQGISVRNEQFF. The CDR3 DNA reads as TGCGCCAGCAGCCAAGGTATTAGCGTCCGCAATGAGCAGTTCTTC.

The chain links TRBV6-4 to TRBJ2-2, with no clear D. Germline V gene data show CDR1 as MRHNA and CDR2 as SNTAGT. Trimming pared 0 bases from V and 4 bases from J, leaving 3 bases between. This CDR3 comprises 13 residues. CDR3 DNA sequence: TGTGCCAGCAGTGACTCTAGCACCGGGGAGCTGTTTTTT. Protein: CASSDSSTGELFF.

The V and J genes are TRBV18 and TRBJ1-1, with TRBD1 matching over 7 bases. V was clipped by 3 bases and J by 3 bases; unmatched bases: 4. Germline assignment: CDR1 KGHSH and CDR2 LQKENI. The CDR3 consists of 14 residues. Written as DNA, the CDR3 is TGTGCCAGCTCACCCCGGACAGGAGACACTGAAGCTTTCTTT. Translating gives CASSPRTGDTEAFF.

The chain is built from TRBV7-9 and TRBJ1-5; D is ambiguous. The CDR3 sequence is 17 residues long. Trimming took off 4 bases at V and 4 bases at J, with 20 bases between the two ends. Germline V gives CDR1 SEHNR, CDR2 FQNEAQ (reference sequence). The CDR3 spells CASSSDREVANNQPQHF. The CDR3 DNA reads TGTGCCAGCAGCTCCGACCGGGAAGTAGCTAATAATCAGCCCCAGCATTTT.

This clone was seen a single time. The chain employs TRBV21-1 and TRBJ2-7; the table's D gene call, TRBD1, was not cross checked with the DNA. TRBV21-1 is classified as a pseudogene. This CDR3 region has 17 residues. CDR3 nucleotide sequence: TGTGCCAGCAGCAAATTCCCTCCAGGACAGGGCCAATACGAGCAGTACTTC. It encodes CASSKFPPGQGQYEQYF.

The chain employs TRBV2 and TRBJ1-5; D call uncertain. The CDR3 length is 14 residues. The V end was cut by 2 bases, the J end by 3 bases, with 8 bases between. Germline V CDR1 and CDR2: SNHLY, FYNNEI. CDR3: CASSELGLNQPQHF. The CDR3 DNA reads as TGTGCCAGCAGTGAACTTGGCCTCAATCAGCCCCAGCATTTT.

The chain carries TRBV12-5 and TRBJ2-1; tentatively, D is TRBD2 (7 bases). Trimming pared 6 bases from V and 7 bases from J, leaving 22 bases between. The CDR3 loop spans 16 amino acids. Germline CDR1 is LGHNT and CDR2 is FRNRAP. CDR3 DNA sequence: TGTGCTAGTGGCTTTGGGGATGGGGGGGCCAGAAATGAGCAGTTCTTC. It translates to CASGFGDGGARNEQFF.